These 21 T cell receptor beta chains came from one sample sequenced in a study of beta chain features in type 1 diabetes. Sequencing targeted expressed TCRB transcripts, as all isolated RNA had been reverse transcribed. TCRdb's table, derived via immunoSEQ multiplex PCR, lists solely in-frame clones and lacks some. The repertoire holds under 400,000 clones, with roughly 12% as singletons. What was sequenced was naive CD4+ T cells from blood. Receptor source: a man between 18 and 29 years old in good health.

This chain joins TRBV18 and TRBJ2-5; possible D gene TRBD2, 5 bases. Germline CDR1 is KGHSH and CDR2 is LQKENI. The CDR3 totals 14 residues. V gave up 3 bases and J gave up 1 base, with 9 bases separating them. CDR3: CASSPGLIQETQYF. CDR3 sequence (DNA): TGTGCCAGCTCACCTGGACTTATCCAAGAGACCCAGTACTTC.

The chain has TRBV4-3 and TRBJ1-6, with 7 bases identical to TRBD1. V gave up 0 bases and J gave up 0 bases; unmatched junction bases: 11. Per germline, CDR1 LGHNA and CDR2 YSLEER. The CDR3 is 20 residues long. The DNA of the CDR3 is TGCGCCAGCAGCCAAGAATCGAGGGACAGAGCGAGCTCCTATAATTCACCCCTCCACTTT. Protein product: CASSQESRDRASSYNSPLHF.

The chain employs TRBV28 and TRBJ1-4; TRBD1 agrees at 7 bases. This CDR3 contains 14 residues. Germline V lookup: CDR1 MDHEN, CDR2 SYDVKM. V gave up 7 bases and J gave up 7 bases; unmatched junction bases: 9. CDR3 DNA sequence: TGTGCCAGCACCTCCAGGGGGTCCGGTGAAAAACTGTTTTTT. The encoded protein is CASTSRGSGEKLFF.

The chain links TRBV27 to TRBJ2-5; 12 nucleotides agree with TRBD2. The V gene end was trimmed by 7 bases and the J gene end by 5 bases; junction bases not matched to a gene: 17. Looked up from germline, CDR1 is MNHEY and CDR2 is SMNVEV (reference sequence). The CDR3 loop spans 18 amino acids. The CDR3, as DNA: TGTGCCAGCACCCGACGACTAGCGGGAGAAGGACTACGGGAGACCCAGTACTTC. Translated, it gives CASTRRLAGEGLRETQYF.

This clone has only a few counts. The chain is built from TRBV28 and TRBJ2-4; 8 bases agree with TRBD2. The CDR3 has 15 amino acids. V shed 5 bases and J 5 bases; nucleotides not matched to a gene: 8. Germline V gene sequence: CDR1 MDHEN, CDR2 SYDVKM. The CDR3 protein is CASSGTRGWENIQYF. CDR3 nucleotides: TGTGCCAGCAGTGGGACTAGGGGGTGGGAAAACATTCAGTACTTC.

Only a few counts were recorded for this clone. The chain is built from TRBV4-2 and TRBJ2-5; 15 bases are shared with TRBD2. CDR1 and CDR2 from the germline V gene are LGHNA and YNFKEQ. The V gene end was trimmed by 2 bases and the J gene end by 6 bases; junction bases not matched to a gene: 10. This CDR3 comprises 18 residues. In nucleotides, the CDR3 is TGTGCCAGCAGCCAAACCGGGACTAGCGGGAGGAAGGTGAAGACCCAGTACTTC. Protein product: CASSQTGTSGRKVKTQYF.

This clone has more than one count but fewer than ten. The V call is TRBV4-2, the J call TRBJ2-3; 9 nucleotides agree with TRBD1. In germline, CDR1 is LGHNA, CDR2 YNFKEQ. The J segment lost 3 bases and the V segment lost 6 bases, leaving 4 bases of the junction unmatched. The CDR3 extends over 14 amino acids. CDR3 in DNA: TGTGCCAGCAGGGGGACAGGGAGGACAGATACGCAGTATTTT. Encoded protein: CASRGTGRTDTQYF.

This chain uses TRBV27 with TRBJ2-7; 9 bases map to TRBD2. The germline gives CDR1 MNHEY, CDR2 SMNVEV (reference sequence). V dropped 4 bases and J dropped 5; count of bases not matched to a gene: 12. The CDR3 covers 16 residues. CDR3 nucleotides: TGTGCCAGCAGTTCAGGACTAGCGCAAAAGTCCCACGAGCAGTACTTC. It specifies CASSSGLAQKSHEQYF.

J is TRBJ2-5 and V is TRBV15; TRBD1 might be the D (6 bases). The V gene lost 0 bases and the J gene lost 5 bases, with 13 bases spanning the gap. Germline assignment: CDR1 LNHNV and CDR2 YYDKDF (reference sequence). This CDR3 is built from 15 residues. The chain's CDR3 is CATSRDLTRGETQYF. As DNA, the CDR3 is TGTGCCACCAGCAGAGATCTCACGAGGGGGGAGACCCAGTACTTC.

This chain uses TRBV30 with TRBJ2-7; D is uncertain. The V end lost 5 bases, the J end lost 3 bases, and 8 bases lay between the germline ends. CDR3 length equals 11 residues. Germline V gene data show CDR1 as GTSNPN and CDR2 as SVGIG (reference sequence). CDR3 in amino acids: CAWALNYEQYF. CDR3 coding DNA: TGTGCCTGGGCGCTCAACTACGAGCAGTACTTC.

This clone was detected a few times. The chain uses TRBV7-6 and TRBJ2-2; D possibly corresponds to TRBD2 (6 bases). CDR1 is SGHVS, CDR2 FNYEAQ, per germline. The CDR3 covers 14 residues. Deletions cut 6 bases from V and 4 bases from J, with 12 bases between. The CDR3 protein is CASSTSRTTGELFF. CDR3 nucleotides: TGTGCCAGCAGTACTAGCCGGACCACCGGGGAGCTGTTTTTT. Looking up the rest from reference TRBV7-6 and TRBJ2-2 gives the full variable domain: GAGVSQSPRYKVTKRGQDVALRCDPISGHVSLYWYRQALGQGPEFLTYFNYEAQQDKSGLPNDRFSAERPEGSISTLTIQRTEQRDSAMYRCASSTSRTTGELFFGEGSRLTVL.

The chain carries TRBV30 and TRBJ2-7; 12 nucleotides align to TRBD2. CDR1 GTSNPN and CDR2 SVGIG come from the germline V gene (reference sequence). The CDR3 runs to 16 residues. With V trimmed by 0 bases and J by 2 bases, 5 bases remained unmatched. The CDR3 reads CAWSVLRTSGAYEQYF. The CDR3 DNA sequence: TGTGCCTGGAGTGTCCTCCGGACTAGCGGGGCCTACGAGCAGTACTTC.

In its sample, this clone was seen a few times. The genes are TRBV9 and TRBJ1-5; D gene unclear. Per germline, CDR1 SGDLS and CDR2 YYNGEE. Trimming removed 0 bases at V and 6 bases at J, with 13 bases between. The CDR3 totals 15 residues. The CDR3 region is CASSVEDGLSQPQHF. The CDR3 region has the DNA TGTGCCAGCAGCGTAGAGGACGGACTAAGTCAGCCCCAGCATTTT.

This clone was seen a handful of times. The V and J genes are TRBV27 and TRBJ2-7, with 8 bases lining up with TRBD1. The germline V gene has CDR1 MNHEY and CDR2 SMNVEV (reference sequence). CDR3 length equals 14 residues. After removal of 3 bases from V and 4 bases from J, the junction contained 5 bases not matched to a gene. The CDR3 DNA sequence: TGTGCCAGCAGTTTTCTGTACAGGGGGTACGAGCAGTACTTC. It specifies CASSFLYRGYEQYF.

This clone was recorded a few times. The sample contains more than one DNA sequence encoding this CDR3. The chain has TRBV5-1 and TRBJ2-3, with a tentative D call TRBD2 (5 bases). Germline lookup yields CDR1 SGHRS and CDR2 YFSETQ. The CDR3 totals 14 residues. The V end was cut by 2 bases, the J end by 2 bases, with 9 bases between. The CDR3 here is CASSFTRDTDTQYF. CDR3 DNA sequence: TGCGCCAGCAGCTTTACTCGGGACACAGATACGCAGTATTTT.

The chain uses TRBV28 and TRBJ1-2; 9 bases fit TRBD1. This CDR3 contains 14 residues. The germline CDR1 and CDR2 sequences are MDHEN and SYDVKM. Trimming at V came to 5 bases and at J to 5 bases, leaving 6 bases not matched to a gene. As DNA, the CDR3 is TGTGCCAGCAGTCCGGGACAGGGACGGTATGGCTACACCTTC. This gives the protein CASSPGQGRYGYTF.

V usage is TRBV9 and J usage is TRBJ2-1, with 11 positions matching TRBD2. V was pared by 3 bases and J by 7 bases, with 9 bases of the junction left unmatched. This CDR3 is built from 16 residues. Per germline, CDR1 SGDLS and CDR2 YYNGEE. CDR3 protein: CASSALTSGSRNEQFF. The CDR3 DNA sequence: TGTGCCAGCAGCGCCCTAACTAGCGGGAGCCGGAATGAGCAGTTCTTC.

Regarding this clone: The sample has other DNA sequences that encode this CDR3 too. In DNA, the CDR3 is TGTGCCTGGAGTCCCCGAGAGACCCAGTACTTC. Translated, it gives CAWSPRETQYF. The chain couples TRBV30 to TRBJ2-5; no clear D gene. V was trimmed by 2 bases and J by 4 bases, leaving 5 bases between them. Germline-derived CDR1 and CDR2 are GTSNPN and SVGIG (reference sequence). The CDR3 covers 11 residues.

This clone has a handful of counts. The chain uses TRBV28 and TRBJ2-3, with 10 bases aligning to TRBD1. The CDR3 is made up of 15 amino acids. V dropped 7 bases and J dropped 3; count of bases not matched to a gene: 7. Germline V gives CDR1 MDHEN, CDR2 SYDVKM. CDR3 in DNA: TGTGCCAGCACCAGGGACAGGGGCGATACAGATACGCAGTATTTT. Its protein is CASTRDRGDTDTQYF.

In this sample, this clone turned up a few times. The chain carries TRBV5-1 and TRBJ2-7; 11 positions match TRBD2. The CDR3 spans 16 residues. With 0 bases clipped from V and 7 bases from J, the junction kept 9 bases outside the gene matches. Germline V gene lookup returns CDR1 SGHRS and CDR2 YFSETQ. The CDR3 nucleotides are TGCGCCAGCAGCTTGGTTGGGACTAGCGGTAAAGGGGAGCAGTACTTC. Encoded protein: CASSLVGTSGKGEQYF. Complete variable domain (other parts from reference TRBV5-1 and TRBJ2-7): KAGVTQTPRYLIKTRGQQVTLSCSPISGHRSVSWYQQTPGQGLQFLFEYFSETQRNKGNFPGRFSGRQFSNSRSEMNVSTLELGDSALYLCASSLVGTSGKGEQYFGPGTRLTVT.

The chain carries TRBV18 and TRBJ1-2; 8 bases fit TRBD1. The germline V gene has CDR1 KGHSH and CDR2 LQKENI. This CDR3 contains 15 residues. After removal of 1 base from V and 8 bases from J, the junction contained 9 bases not matched to a gene. In nucleotides, the CDR3 is TGTGCCAGCTCACCACAGGGACAGGAGTTCGGAGGCTACACCTTC. As protein: CASSPQGQEFGGYTF.